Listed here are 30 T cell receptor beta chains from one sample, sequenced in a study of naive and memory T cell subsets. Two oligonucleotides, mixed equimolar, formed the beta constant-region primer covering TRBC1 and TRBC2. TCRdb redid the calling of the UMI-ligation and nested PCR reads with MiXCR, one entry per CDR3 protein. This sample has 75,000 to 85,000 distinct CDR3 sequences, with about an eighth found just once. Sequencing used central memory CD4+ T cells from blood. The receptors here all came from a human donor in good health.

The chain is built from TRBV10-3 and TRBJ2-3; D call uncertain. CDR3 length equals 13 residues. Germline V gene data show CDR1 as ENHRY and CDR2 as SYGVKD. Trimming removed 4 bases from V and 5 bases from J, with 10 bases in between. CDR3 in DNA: TGTGCCATCAGTGGGAGTGGAGTAGATACGCAGTATTTT. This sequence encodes CAISGSGVDTQYF.

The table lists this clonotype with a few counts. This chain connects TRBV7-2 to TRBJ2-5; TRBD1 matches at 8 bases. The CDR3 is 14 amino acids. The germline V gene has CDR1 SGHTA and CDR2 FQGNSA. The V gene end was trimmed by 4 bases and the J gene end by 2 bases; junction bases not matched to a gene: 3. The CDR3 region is CASSSGTGQETQYF. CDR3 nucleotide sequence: TGTGCCAGCAGCTCCGGGACAGGACAAGAGACCCAGTACTTC.

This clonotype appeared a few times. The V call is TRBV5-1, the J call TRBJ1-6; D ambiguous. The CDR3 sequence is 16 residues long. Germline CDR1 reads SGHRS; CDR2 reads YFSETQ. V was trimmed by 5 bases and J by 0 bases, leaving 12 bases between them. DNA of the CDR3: TGCGCCAGCAGTTTAACAGAGAGCTCCTATAATTCACCCCTCCACTTT. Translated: CASSLTESSYNSPLHF.

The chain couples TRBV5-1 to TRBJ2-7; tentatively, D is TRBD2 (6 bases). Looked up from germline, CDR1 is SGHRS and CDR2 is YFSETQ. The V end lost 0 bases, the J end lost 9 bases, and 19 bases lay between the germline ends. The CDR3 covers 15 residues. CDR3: CASSLEGGSKQAQYF. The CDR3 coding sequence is TGCGCCAGCAGCTTGGAAGGAGGGAGTAAACAGGCGCAGTACTTC.

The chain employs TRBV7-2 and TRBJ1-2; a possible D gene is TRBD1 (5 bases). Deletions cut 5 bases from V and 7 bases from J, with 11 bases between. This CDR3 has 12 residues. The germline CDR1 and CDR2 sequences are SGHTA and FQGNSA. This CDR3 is CASSPLTVGYTF. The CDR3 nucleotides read TGTGCCAGCAGCCCCCTGACAGTTGGCTACACCTTC.

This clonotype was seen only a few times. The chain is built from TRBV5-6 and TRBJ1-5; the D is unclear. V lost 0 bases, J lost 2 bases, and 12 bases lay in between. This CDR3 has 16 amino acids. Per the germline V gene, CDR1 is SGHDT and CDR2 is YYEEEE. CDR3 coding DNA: TGTGCCAGCAGCTTGGGGCCCTCAGTAGGCAATCAGCCCCAGCATTTT. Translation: CASSLGPSVGNQPQHF.

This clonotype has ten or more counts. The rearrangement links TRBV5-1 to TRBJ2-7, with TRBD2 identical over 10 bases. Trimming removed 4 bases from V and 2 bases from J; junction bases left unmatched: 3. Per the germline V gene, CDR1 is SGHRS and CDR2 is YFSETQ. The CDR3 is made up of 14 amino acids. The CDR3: CASSPGTSAYEQYF. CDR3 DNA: TGCGCCAGCAGCCCGGGGACTAGCGCCTACGAGCAGTACTTC.

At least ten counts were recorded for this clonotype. The CDR3 protein is CASSYFIVGLAEDTQYF. DNA of the CDR3: TGTGCCAGCAGTTACTTCATCGTCGGACTAGCGGAAGATACGCAGTATTTT. V usage is TRBV6-6 and J usage is TRBJ2-3; TRBD2 matches at 10 bases. J was trimmed by 5 bases and V by 1 base; bases with no gene match: 9. CDR1 is MNHNY, CDR2 SVGAGI, per germline (reference sequence). The CDR3 totals 17 residues.

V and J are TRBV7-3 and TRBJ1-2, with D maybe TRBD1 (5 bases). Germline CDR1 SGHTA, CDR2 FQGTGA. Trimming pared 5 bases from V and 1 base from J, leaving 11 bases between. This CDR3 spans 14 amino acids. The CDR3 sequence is CASSPDGGNYGYTF. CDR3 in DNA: TGTGCCAGCAGCCCCGATGGGGGTAACTATGGCTACACCTTC.

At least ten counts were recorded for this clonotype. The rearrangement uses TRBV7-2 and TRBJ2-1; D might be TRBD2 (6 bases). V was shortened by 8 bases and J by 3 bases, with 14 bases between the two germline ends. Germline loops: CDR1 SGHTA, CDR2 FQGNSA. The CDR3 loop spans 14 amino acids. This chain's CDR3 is CASVRDSHYNEQFF. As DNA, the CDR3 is TGTGCCAGCGTCCGGGACTCTCACTACAATGAGCAGTTCTTC.

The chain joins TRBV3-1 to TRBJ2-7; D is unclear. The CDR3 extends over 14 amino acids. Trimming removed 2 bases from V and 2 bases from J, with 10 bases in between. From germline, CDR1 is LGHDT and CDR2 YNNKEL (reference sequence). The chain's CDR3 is CASSQISGAYEQYF. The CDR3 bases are TGTGCCAGCAGCCAAATAAGTGGAGCCTACGAGCAGTACTTC.

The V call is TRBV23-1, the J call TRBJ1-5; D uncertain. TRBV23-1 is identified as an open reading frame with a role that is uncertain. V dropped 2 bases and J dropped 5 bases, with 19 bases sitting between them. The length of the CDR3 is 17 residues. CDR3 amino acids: CASSQNLRTVGYQPQHF. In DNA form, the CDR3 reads TGCGCCAGCAGTCAAAACCTACGGACCGTCGGTTATCAGCCCCAGCATTTT.

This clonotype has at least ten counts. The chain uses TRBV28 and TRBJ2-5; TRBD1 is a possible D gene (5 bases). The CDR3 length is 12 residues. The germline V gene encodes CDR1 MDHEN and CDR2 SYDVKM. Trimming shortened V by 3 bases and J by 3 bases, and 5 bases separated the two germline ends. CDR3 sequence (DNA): TGTGCCAGCAGTTTCAGGGAAGAGACCCAGTACTTC. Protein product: CASSFREETQYF.

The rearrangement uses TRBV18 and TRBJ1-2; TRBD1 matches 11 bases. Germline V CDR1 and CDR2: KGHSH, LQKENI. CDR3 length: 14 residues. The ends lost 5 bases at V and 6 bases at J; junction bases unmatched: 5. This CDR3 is CASSKGQGANGYTF. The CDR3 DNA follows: TGTGCCAGCTCAAAAGGACAGGGGGCGAATGGCTACACCTTC.

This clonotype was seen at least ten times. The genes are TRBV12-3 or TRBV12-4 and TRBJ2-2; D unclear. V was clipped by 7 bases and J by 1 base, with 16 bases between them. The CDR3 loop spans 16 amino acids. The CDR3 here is CASTSLGLLNTGELFF. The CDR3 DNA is TGTGCCAGCACCTCCCTGGGTCTATTGAACACCGGGGAGCTGTTTTTT.

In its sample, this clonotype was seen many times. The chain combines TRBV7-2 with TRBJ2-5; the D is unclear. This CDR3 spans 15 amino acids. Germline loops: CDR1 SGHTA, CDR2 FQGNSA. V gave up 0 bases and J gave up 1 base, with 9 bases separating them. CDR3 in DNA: TGTGCCAGCAGCTTAGCGGGTCTAAGCCAAGAGACCCAGTACTTC. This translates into CASSLAGLSQETQYF.

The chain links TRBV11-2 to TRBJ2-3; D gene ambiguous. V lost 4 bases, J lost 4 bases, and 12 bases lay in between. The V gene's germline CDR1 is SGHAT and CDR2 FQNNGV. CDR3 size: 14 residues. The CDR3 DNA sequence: TGTGCCAGCAGCTCCCAACCTACCGCAGATACGCAGTATTTT. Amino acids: CASSSQPTADTQYF.

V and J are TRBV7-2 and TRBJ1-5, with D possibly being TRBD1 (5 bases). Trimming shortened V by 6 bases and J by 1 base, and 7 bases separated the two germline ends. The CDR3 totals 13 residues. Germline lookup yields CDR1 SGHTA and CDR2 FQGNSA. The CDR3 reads CASRRDSNQPQHF. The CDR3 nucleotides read TGTGCCAGCAGGCGGGACAGCAATCAGCCCCAGCATTTT. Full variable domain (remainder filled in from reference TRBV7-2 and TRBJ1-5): GAGVSQSPSNKVTEKGKDVELRCDPISGHTALYWYRQSLGQGLEFLIYFQGNSAPDKSGLPSDRFSAERTGGSVSTLTIQRTQQEDSAVYLCASRRDSNQPQHFGDGTRLSIL.

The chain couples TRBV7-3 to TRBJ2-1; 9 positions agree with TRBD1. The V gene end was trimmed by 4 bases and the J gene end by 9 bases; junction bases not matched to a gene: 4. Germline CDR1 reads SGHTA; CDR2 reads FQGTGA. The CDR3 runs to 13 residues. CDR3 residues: CASSWTGESEQFF. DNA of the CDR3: TGTGCCAGCAGCTGGACAGGGGAGAGTGAGCAGTTCTTC.

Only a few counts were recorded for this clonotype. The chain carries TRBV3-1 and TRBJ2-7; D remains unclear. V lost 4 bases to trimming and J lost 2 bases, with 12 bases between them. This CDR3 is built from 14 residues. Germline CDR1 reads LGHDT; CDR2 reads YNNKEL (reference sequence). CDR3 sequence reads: CASSREPLPYEQYF. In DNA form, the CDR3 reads TGTGCCAGCAGCCGAGAGCCTCTTCCCTACGAGCAGTACTTC.

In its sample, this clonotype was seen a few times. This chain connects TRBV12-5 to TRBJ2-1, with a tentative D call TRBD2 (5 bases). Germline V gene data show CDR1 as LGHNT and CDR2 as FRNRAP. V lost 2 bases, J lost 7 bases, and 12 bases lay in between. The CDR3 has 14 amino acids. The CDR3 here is CASGLRTLGNEQFF. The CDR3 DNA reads TGTGCTAGTGGTTTGCGGACTCTCGGGAATGAGCAGTTCTTC.

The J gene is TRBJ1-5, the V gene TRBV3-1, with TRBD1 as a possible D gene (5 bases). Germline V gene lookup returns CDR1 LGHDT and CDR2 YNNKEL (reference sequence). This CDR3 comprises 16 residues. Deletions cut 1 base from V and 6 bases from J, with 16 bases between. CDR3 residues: CASSQGSPGASQPQHF. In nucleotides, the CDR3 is TGTGCCAGCAGCCAAGGGTCTCCCGGGGCGAGTCAGCCCCAGCATTTT.

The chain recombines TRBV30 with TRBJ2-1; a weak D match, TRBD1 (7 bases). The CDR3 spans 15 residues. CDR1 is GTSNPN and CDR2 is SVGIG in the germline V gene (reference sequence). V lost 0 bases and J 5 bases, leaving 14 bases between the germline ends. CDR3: CAWSVGSRGDNEQFF. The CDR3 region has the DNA TGTGCCTGGAGTGTAGGGAGCAGGGGGGACAATGAGCAGTTCTTC.

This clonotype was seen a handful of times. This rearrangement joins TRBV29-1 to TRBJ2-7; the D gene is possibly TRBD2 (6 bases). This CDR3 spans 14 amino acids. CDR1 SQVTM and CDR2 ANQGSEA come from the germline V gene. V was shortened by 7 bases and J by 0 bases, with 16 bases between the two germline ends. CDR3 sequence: CSATRDGSSYEQYF. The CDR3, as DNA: TGCAGCGCCACCCGGGACGGGAGCTCCTACGAGCAGTACTTC.

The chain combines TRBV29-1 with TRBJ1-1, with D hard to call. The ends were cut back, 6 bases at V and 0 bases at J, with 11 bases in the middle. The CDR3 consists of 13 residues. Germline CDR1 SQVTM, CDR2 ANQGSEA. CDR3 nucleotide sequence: TGCAGCGTGGGGATGGGAATGAACACTGAAGCTTTCTTT. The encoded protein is CSVGMGMNTEAFF.

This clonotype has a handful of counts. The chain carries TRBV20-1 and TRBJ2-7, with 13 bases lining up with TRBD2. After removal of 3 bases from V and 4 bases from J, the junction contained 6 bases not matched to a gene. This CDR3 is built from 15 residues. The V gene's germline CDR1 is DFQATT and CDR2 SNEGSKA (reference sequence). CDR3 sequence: CSASGGTSGAYEQYF. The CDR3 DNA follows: TGCAGTGCTAGCGGCGGGACTAGCGGGGCATACGAGCAGTACTTC.

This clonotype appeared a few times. The CDR3 bases are TGCAGCGTTGTACAGATTGAAGCTTTCTTT. Its protein product is CSVVQIEAFF. This chain joins TRBV29-1 and TRBJ1-1, with D unclear. V was shortened by 4 bases and J by 7 bases, with 7 bases between the two germline ends. This CDR3 has 10 amino acids. CDR1 is SQVTM and CDR2 is ANQGSEA in the germline V gene.

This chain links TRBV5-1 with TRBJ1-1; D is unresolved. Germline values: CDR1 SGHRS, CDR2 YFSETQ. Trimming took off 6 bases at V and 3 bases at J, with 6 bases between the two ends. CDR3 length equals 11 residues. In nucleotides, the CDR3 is TGCGCCAGCACTGACCACACTGAAGCTTTCTTT. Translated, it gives CASTDHTEAFF.

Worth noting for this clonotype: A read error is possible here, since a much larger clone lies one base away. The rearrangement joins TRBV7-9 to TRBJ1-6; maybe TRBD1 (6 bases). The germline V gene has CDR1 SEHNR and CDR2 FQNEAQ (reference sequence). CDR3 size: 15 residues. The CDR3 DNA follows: TGTGCCAGCAGATCTTCGGACAGCTATAATTCACCCCTCAACTTT. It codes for CASRSSDSYNSPLNF.

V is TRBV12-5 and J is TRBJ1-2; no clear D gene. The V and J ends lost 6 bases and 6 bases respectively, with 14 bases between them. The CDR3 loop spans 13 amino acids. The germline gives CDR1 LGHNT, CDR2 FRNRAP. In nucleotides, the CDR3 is TGTGCTAGTGGCCTCGACACAGAAGATGGCTACACCTTC. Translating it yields CASGLDTEDGYTF.